This TCR beta chain was recovered during a study of blood T cell repertoires in COVID-19. The overall study: From the United States, Italy and Spain came samples of acute and convalescent COVID-19.

The CDR3 length is 16 residues. Germline-derived CDR1 and CDR2 are SGHVS and FQNEAQ. V dropped 3 bases and J dropped 8 bases, with 20 bases sitting between them. Authors' data handling: Counts of nucleated cells, estimated from reference gene primer amplification, were obtained. Produced via immunoSEQ multiplex PCR; TCRdb's table is partial and in-frame only. Clone size and the V and J calls come from that table; the DNA yielded D and trimming. This table holds approximately 50,000 clones, 79% found once. Sequencing used peripheral blood. This chain connects TRBV7-8 to TRBJ2-1; perhaps TRBD1 as D (6 bases). This clonotype was sampled from a man in his 70s with acute or convalescent COVID-19. As DNA, the CDR3 is TGTGCCAGCAGCTTCCCAGTGGGGGCAGGCGATGATGAGCAGTTCTTC. Amino acid sequence: CASSFPVGAGDDEQFF.